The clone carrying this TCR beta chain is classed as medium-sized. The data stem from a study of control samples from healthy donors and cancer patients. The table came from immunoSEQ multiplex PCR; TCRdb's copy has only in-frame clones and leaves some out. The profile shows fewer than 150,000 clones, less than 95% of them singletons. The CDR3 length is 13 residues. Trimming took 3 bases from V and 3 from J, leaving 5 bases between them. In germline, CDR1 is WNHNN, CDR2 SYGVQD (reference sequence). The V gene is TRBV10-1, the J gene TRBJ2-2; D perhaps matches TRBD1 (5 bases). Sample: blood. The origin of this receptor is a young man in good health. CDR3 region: CASSDRDTGELFF. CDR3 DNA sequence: TGCGCCAGCAGTGACAGGGACACCGGGGAGCTGTTTTTT.